Reported below is one T cell receptor (beta chain). Antigen specificity is unknown. CDR1 MDHEN and CDR2 SYDVKM come from the germline V gene. This CDR3 has 15 amino acids. Between the trimmed V and J ends, which lost 6 bases and 2 bases, there was a span of 17 bases. This sample is part of a study of T cells in localized non-small cell lung cancer. Whole-study results and caveats: Compared with tumor, uninvolved adjacent lung displayed greater T cell clonality, ranking highest overall.

Clones were sequenced by immunoSEQ multiplex PCR, and TCRdb holds only the in-frame ones, with some missing. The sample shows about 24,000 clones, 92% of them seen only once. The chain has TRBV28 and TRBJ2-7, with D tentatively TRBD1 (6 bases). This receptor was obtained from a man aged 35-69 years with stage III squamous cell lung carcinoma. Source: peripheral blood, taken before any cancer treatment. CDR3 nucleotides: TGTGCCAGCAGGCGCCGGGACAATTATGCCTACGAGCAGTACTTC. Protein product: CASRRRDNYAYEQYF.